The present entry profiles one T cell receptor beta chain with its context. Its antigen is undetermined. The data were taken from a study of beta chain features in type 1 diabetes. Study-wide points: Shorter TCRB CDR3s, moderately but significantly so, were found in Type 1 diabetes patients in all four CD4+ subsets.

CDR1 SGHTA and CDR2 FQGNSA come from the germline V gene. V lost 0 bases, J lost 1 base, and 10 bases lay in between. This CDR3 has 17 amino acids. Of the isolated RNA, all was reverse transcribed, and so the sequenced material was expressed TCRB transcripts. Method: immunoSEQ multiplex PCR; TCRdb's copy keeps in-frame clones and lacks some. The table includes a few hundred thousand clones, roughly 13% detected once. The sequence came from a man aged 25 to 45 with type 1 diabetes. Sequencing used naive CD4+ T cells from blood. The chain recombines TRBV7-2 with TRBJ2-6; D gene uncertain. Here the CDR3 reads CASSLALQFSGANVLTF. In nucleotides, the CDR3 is TGTGCCAGCAGCTTAGCCTTACAGTTTTCTGGGGCCAACGTCCTGACTTTC.